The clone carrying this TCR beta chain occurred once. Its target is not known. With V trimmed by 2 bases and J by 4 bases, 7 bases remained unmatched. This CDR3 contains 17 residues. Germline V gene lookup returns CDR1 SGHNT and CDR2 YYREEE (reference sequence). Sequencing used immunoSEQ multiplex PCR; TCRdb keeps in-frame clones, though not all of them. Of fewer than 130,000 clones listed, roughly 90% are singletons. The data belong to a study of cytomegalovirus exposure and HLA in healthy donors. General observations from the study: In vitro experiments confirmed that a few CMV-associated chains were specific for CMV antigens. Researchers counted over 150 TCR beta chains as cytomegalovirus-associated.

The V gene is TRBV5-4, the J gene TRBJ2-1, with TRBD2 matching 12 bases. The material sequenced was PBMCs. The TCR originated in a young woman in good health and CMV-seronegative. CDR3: CASSFIFTSGGYNEQFF. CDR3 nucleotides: TGTGCCAGCAGCTTCATCTTCACTAGCGGGGGGTACAATGAGCAGTTCTTC.